Presented here are 28 T cell receptor beta chains from one specimen sequenced in a study of blood T cell repertoires in COVID-19. Sequencing used immunoSEQ multiplex PCR; TCRdb keeps in-frame clones, though not all of them. The repertoire consists of fewer than 500,000 clones, with roughly 90% occurring once and the leading ten covering over 0.9%. Sequencing input: PBMCs or T cells enriched from blood (not recorded which). Source of these receptors: a woman aged 30 to 39 with acute COVID-19.

The genes are TRBV2 and TRBJ2-3; 9 bases match TRBD2. Germline V gene lookup returns CDR1 SNHLY and CDR2 FYNNEI. The ends lost 8 bases at V and 4 bases at J; junction bases unmatched: 13. The CDR3 loop spans 16 amino acids. The CDR3 spells CASLDEGGGVPDTQYF. In DNA form, the CDR3 reads TGTGCCAGCCTGGATGAGGGCGGGGGGGTTCCAGATACGCAGTATTTT.

V is TRBV5-5 and J is TRBJ1-5, with 7 bases lining up with TRBD1. This CDR3 is built from 14 residues. CDR1 is SGHKS, CDR2 YYEKEE, per germline (reference sequence). V shed 0 bases and J 7 bases; nucleotides not matched to a gene: 4. This CDR3 reads CASSLVYRGQPQHF. The DNA for the CDR3 is TGTGCCAGCAGCTTGGTTTACAGGGGCCAGCCCCAGCATTTT.

The V and J genes are TRBV7-8 and TRBJ2-7, with TRBD1 identical over 9 bases. Looked up from germline, CDR1 is SGHVS and CDR2 is FQNEAQ. The CDR3 is made up of 14 amino acids. V was pared by 5 bases and J by 2 bases, with 4 bases of the junction left unmatched. CDR3 DNA sequence: TGTGCCAGCAGCCCTGGGACAGGGCCCTACGAGCAGTACTTC. Its protein product is CASSPGTGPYEQYF.

This clone was counted a single time. The rearrangement uses TRBV10-1 and TRBJ2-5; tentative D call: TRBD2 (5 bases). Germline CDR1 and CDR2: WNHNN and SYGVQD (reference sequence). V lost 6 bases, J lost 5 bases, and 16 bases lay in between. This CDR3 has 14 amino acids. The CDR3 region has the DNA TGCGCCAGCAGCGGAGGTCGGCTTCCGGAGACCCAGTACTTC. This translates into CASSGGRLPETQYF.

V gene TRBV19 combines with J gene TRBJ2-7; 9 positions match TRBD2. Germline CDR1 is LNHDA and CDR2 is SQIVND (reference sequence). This CDR3 is built from 14 residues. V lost 8 bases and J lost 2; bases outside the gene matches: 7. CDR3 loop: CASRERGETYEQYF. The CDR3 DNA follows: TGTGCCAGTCGGGAGCGGGGGGAAACCTACGAGCAGTACTTC.

The rearrangement links TRBV18 to TRBJ2-2; TRBD1 matches at 9 bases. This CDR3 region has 16 residues. Germline CDR1 is KGHSH and CDR2 is LQKENI. The J segment lost 4 bases and the V segment lost 3 bases, leaving 6 bases of the junction unmatched. The CDR3 protein is CASSPRQGGSTGELFF. The DNA for the CDR3 is TGTGCCAGCTCACCCCGACAGGGGGGGAGCACCGGGGAGCTGTTTTTT.

The chain is built from TRBV5-1 and TRBJ1-2; D is possibly TRBD1 (5 bases). The CDR3 is 14 amino acids. From germline, CDR1 is SGHRS and CDR2 YFSETQ. The V gene lost 3 bases and the J gene lost 6 bases, with 15 bases spanning the gap. CDR3 residues: CASSWGLGQNGYTF. The CDR3 bases are TGCGCCAGCAGCTGGGGACTAGGGCAGAATGGCTACACCTTC.

In this sample, this clone turned up once. The same CDR3 also results from other DNA sequences found in this sample. This chain joins TRBV12-3 or TRBV12-4 and TRBJ1-5; D gene uncertain. V shed 6 bases and J shed 0 bases, with 6 bases lying between them. The CDR3 is made up of 13 amino acids. This chain's CDR3 is CASSPYSNQPQHF. In DNA form, the CDR3 reads TGTGCCAGCAGCCCTTATAGCAATCAGCCCCAGCATTTT.

This chain joins TRBV5-1 and TRBJ2-1; weak D call: TRBD1 (6 bases). This CDR3 has 12 residues. Between the trimmed V and J ends, which lost 3 bases and 15 bases, there was a span of 16 bases. The germline CDR1 and CDR2 sequences are SGHRS and YFSETQ. For the CDR3, the DNA is TGCGCCAGCAGCTCGGACAGATCATCCCCGTTCTTC. Protein product: CASSSDRSSPFF.

This chain connects TRBV5-1 to TRBJ1-1, with 7 nucleotides matching TRBD1. CDR3 length equals 15 residues. Germline lookup yields CDR1 SGHRS and CDR2 YFSETQ. The V segment lost 4 bases and the J segment 2 bases; nucleotides outside the gene matches: 8. The CDR3 loop is CASSMGTVQNTEAFF. Here the CDR3 DNA reads TGCGCCAGCAGCATGGGGACAGTTCAAAACACTGAAGCTTTCTTT.

V and J are TRBV9 and TRBJ2-3; D gene ambiguous. This CDR3 is built from 13 residues. Trimming took 4 bases from V and 6 from J, leaving 12 bases between them. Per the germline V gene, CDR1 is SGDLS and CDR2 is YYNGEE. The DNA of the CDR3 is TGTGCCAGCAGCATCACACCGATGGATACGCAGTATTTT. It is translated as CASSITPMDTQYF.

V gene TRBV24-1 combines with J gene TRBJ2-1; TRBD2 agrees at 9 bases. The J segment lost 2 bases and the V segment lost 4 bases, leaving 5 bases of the junction unmatched. The CDR3 sequence is 16 residues long. The germline CDR1 and CDR2 sequences are KGHDR and SFDVKD. CDR3 DNA: TGTGCCACCAGTGAGAATAGCGGGGGTGCCTACAATGAGCAGTTCTTC. Translating it yields CATSENSGGAYNEQFF.

The V call is TRBV29-1, the J call TRBJ2-1, with 13 bases identical to TRBD2. Germline V CDR1 and CDR2: SQVTM, ANQGSEA. The CDR3 has 18 amino acids. V gave up 1 base and J gave up 7 bases; unmatched junction bases: 13. CDR3 nucleotide sequence: TGCAGCGTTGAAGGGCATGCCGGACTAGCGGGGGCATGGAATGAGCAGTTCTTC. Translated, it gives CSVEGHAGLAGAWNEQFF.

The rearrangement links TRBV29-1 to TRBJ1-1; D remains unclear. The germline CDR1 and CDR2 sequences are SQVTM and ANQGSEA. CDR3 length: 11 residues. V was cut by 7 bases and J by 1 base, with 7 bases left in between. CDR3 in DNA: TGCAGCGCCGGGGAGAACACTGAAGCTTTCTTT. Residues: CSAGENTEAFF.

This chain uses TRBV19 with TRBJ2-5; D is perhaps TRBD2 (6 bases). The V end was cut by 5 bases, the J end by 2 bases, with 15 bases between. There are 15 residues in the CDR3. The V gene's germline CDR1 is LNHDA and CDR2 SQIVND (reference sequence). Here the CDR3 DNA reads TGTGCCAGTAGTGCCGGACGGGGGATTCAAGAGACCCAGTACTTC. Amino acids: CASSAGRGIQETQYF.

V gene TRBV30 combines with J gene TRBJ1-1; TRBD1 matches at 8 bases. This CDR3 contains 13 residues. Trimming cost V 3 bases and J 6 bases; bases outside gene matches: 6. Germline CDR1 and CDR2: GTSNPN and SVGIG (reference sequence). CDR3 in amino acids: CAWRRTGFSEAFF. Written as DNA, the CDR3 is TGTGCCTGGAGAAGGACAGGGTTTTCTGAAGCTTTCTTT.

The J gene is TRBJ2-1, the V gene TRBV4-2; 10 bases are a match to TRBD2. V shed 3 bases and J 3 bases; nucleotides not matched to a gene: 2. Germline CDR1 reads LGHNA; CDR2 reads YNFKEQ. The CDR3 covers 15 residues. CDR3 sequence (DNA): TGTGCCAGCAGCCACAGCGGGGGGGGCTACAATGAGCAGTTCTTC. It encodes CASSHSGGGYNEQFF.

This chain connects TRBV19 to TRBJ2-3; 9 bases line up with TRBD1. With 6 bases clipped from V and 4 bases from J, the junction kept 8 bases outside the gene matches. The germline CDR1 and CDR2 sequences are LNHDA and SQIVND (reference sequence). The CDR3 loop spans 15 amino acids. Here the CDR3 DNA reads TGTGCCAGTAGCAGGGGGGACAGGGATGCAGATACGCAGTATTTT. Translation gives CASSRGDRDADTQYF.

The genes are TRBV15 and TRBJ1-2; weak D call: TRBD1 (6 bases). The CDR3 is 15 residues long. Germline CDR1 and CDR2: LNHNV and YYDKDF (reference sequence). The V end was cut by 7 bases, the J end by 0 bases, with 15 bases between. CDR3: CATTGGSHSNYGYTF. The CDR3 DNA is TGTGCCACCACGGGGGGCAGCCATTCTAACTATGGCTACACCTTC.

The CDR3 reads CASSFPSGQGYNEQFF. For the CDR3, the DNA is TGTGCCAGCAGCTTCCCTTCAGGGCAGGGCTACAATGAGCAGTTCTTC. The chain has TRBV7-8 and TRBJ2-1, with D tentatively TRBD1 (5 bases). V was clipped by 3 bases and J by 3 bases, with 15 bases between them. Germline assignment: CDR1 SGHVS and CDR2 FQNEAQ. This CDR3 is built from 16 residues.

The rearrangement joins TRBV24-1 to TRBJ2-1; 11 nucleotides agree with TRBD2. V trimming: 2 bases; J trimming: 7 bases; junction bases outside the gene matches: 6. CDR1 and CDR2 from the germline V gene are KGHDR and SFDVKD. The CDR3 runs 16 residues. CDR3 sequence reads: CATSDYLAGGGNEQFF. CDR3 in DNA: TGTGCCACCAGTGATTATCTAGCGGGGGGTGGGAATGAGCAGTTCTTC.

The rearrangement uses TRBV19 and TRBJ1-2; D call uncertain. Trimming shortened V by 4 bases and J by 0 bases, and 9 bases separated the two germline ends. The CDR3 consists of 14 residues. The germline V gene has CDR1 LNHDA and CDR2 SQIVND (reference sequence). The CDR3 reads CASSKTATNYGYTF. The CDR3 region has the DNA TGTGCCAGTAGTAAGACTGCCACTAACTATGGCTACACCTTC.

V is TRBV2 and J is TRBJ1-6; D gene ambiguous. The CDR3 runs to 14 residues. V was cut by 3 bases and J by 10 bases, with 13 bases left in between. From germline, CDR1 is SNHLY and CDR2 FYNNEI. CDR3 nucleotides: TGTGCCAGCAGTGACGGGTACATCAGATCACCCCTCCACTTT. Translation: CASSDGYIRSPLHF.

CDR3 amino acids: CASSSWRGGDYNEQFF. As DNA, the CDR3 is TGTGCCAGCAGCTCGTGGAGGGGGGGGGACTACAATGAGCAGTTCTTC. The chain combines TRBV7-2 with TRBJ2-1; a weak D match, TRBD2 (7 bases). The germline CDR1 and CDR2 sequences are SGHTA and FQGNSA. Trimming left V 4 bases short and J 3 bases short, with 16 bases between. The CDR3 length is 16 residues. The entire variable domain, with the rest obtained from reference TRBV7-2 and TRBJ2-1, is as follows: GAGVSQSPSNKVTEKGKDVELRCDPISGHTALYWYRQSLGQGLEFLIYFQGNSAPDKSGLPSDRFSAERTGGSVSTLTIQRTQQEDSAVYLCASSSWRGGDYNEQFFGPGTRLTVL.

The rearrangement links TRBV5-5 to TRBJ2-3; TRBD1 matches at 9 bases. V dropped 6 bases and J dropped 0; count of bases not matched to a gene: 8. In germline, CDR1 is SGHKS, CDR2 YYEKEE (reference sequence). The CDR3 has 16 amino acids. The CDR3 coding sequence is TGTGCCAGCAACCTACAGGGGGCGTTTAGCACAGATACGCAGTATTTT. It specifies CASNLQGAFSTDTQYF.

The chain combines TRBV20-1 with TRBJ2-1; 7 positions agree with TRBD2. The junction had 6 bases not matched to a gene; V was cut back by 3 bases and J by 1 base. This CDR3 spans 15 amino acids. Germline V gene data show CDR1 as DFQATT and CDR2 as SNEGSKA (reference sequence). The CDR3 loop is CSASLAGVSYNEQFF. In DNA, the CDR3 is TGCAGTGCTAGTCTGGCGGGGGTATCCTACAATGAGCAGTTCTTC.

The genes are TRBV19 and TRBJ2-6; the D is unclear. Trimming removed 7 bases at V and 0 bases at J, with 10 bases between. CDR3 length: 15 amino acids. CDR1 and CDR2 (germline): LNHDA, SQIVND (reference sequence). CDR3 nucleotide sequence: TGTGCCAGTACCATTCAGGACTCTGGGGCCAACGTCCTGACTTTC. Protein: CASTIQDSGANVLTF.

The rearrangement joins TRBV29-1 to TRBJ2-3, with D perhaps matching TRBD2 (6 bases). Germline values: CDR1 SQVTM, CDR2 ANQGSEA. There are 13 residues in the CDR3. V gave up 6 bases and J gave up 5 bases, with 15 bases separating them. The CDR3 DNA follows: TGCAGCGTGGATGGGCGGGGCGAAGATACGCAGTATTTT. Protein: CSVDGRGEDTQYF.